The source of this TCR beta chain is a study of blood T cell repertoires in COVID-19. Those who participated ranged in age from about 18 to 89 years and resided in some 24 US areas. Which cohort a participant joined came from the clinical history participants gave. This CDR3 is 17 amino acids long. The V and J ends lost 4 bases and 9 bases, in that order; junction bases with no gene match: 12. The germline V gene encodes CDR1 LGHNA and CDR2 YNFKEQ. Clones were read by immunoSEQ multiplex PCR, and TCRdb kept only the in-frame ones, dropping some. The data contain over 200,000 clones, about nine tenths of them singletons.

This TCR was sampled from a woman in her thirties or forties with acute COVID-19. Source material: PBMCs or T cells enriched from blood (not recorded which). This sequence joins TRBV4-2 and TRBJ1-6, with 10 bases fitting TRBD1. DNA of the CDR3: TGTGCCAGCAGCCTAATCCCGGGACAGGGGACGAGTTCACCCCTCCACTTT. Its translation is CASSLIPGQGTSSPLHF.